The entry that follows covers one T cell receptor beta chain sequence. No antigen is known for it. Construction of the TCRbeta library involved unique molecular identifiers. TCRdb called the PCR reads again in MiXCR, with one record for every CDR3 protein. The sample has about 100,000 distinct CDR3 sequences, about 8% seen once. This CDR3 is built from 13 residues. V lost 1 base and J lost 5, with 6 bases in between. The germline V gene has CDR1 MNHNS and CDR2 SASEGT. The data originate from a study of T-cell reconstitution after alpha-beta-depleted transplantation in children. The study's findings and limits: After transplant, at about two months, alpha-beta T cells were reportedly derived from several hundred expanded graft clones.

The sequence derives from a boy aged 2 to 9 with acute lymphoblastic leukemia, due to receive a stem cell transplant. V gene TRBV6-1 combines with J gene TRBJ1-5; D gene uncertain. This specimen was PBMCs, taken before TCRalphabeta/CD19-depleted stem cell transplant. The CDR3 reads CASSEGSYQPQHF. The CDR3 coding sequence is TGTGCCAGCAGTGAAGGGTCCTATCAGCCCCAGCATTTT.